The T cell receptor (beta chain) described here comes from a study of identical twins. Overall study findings and caveats: Abundant beta clonotypes from cord blood bore fewer insertions; memory repertoires lacked this pattern.

This CDR3 comprises 14 residues. Deletions cut 6 bases from V and 2 bases from J, with 13 bases between. Germline V gene sequence: CDR1 DFQATT, CDR2 SNEGSKA (reference sequence). Each CDR3 protein gets one entry after TCRdb re-called the 5' RACE reads with MiXCR. The data hold fewer than 900,000 distinct CDR3 sequences, with about 20% observed a single time. This clonotype was counted many times. Its antigen is not identified. This sample was also put to use in a study of T cells expressing NK-cell markers.

The chain links TRBV20-1 to TRBJ1-4; D is unclear. The TCR sequence derives from a woman under 30 in good health. The specimen sequenced was PBMCs. The CDR3 sequence is CSALHAATNEKLFF. Here the CDR3 DNA reads TGCAGTGCACTACACGCGGCGACTAATGAAAAACTGTTTTTT.